This T cell receptor beta chain was sequenced in a study of a mutant IDH1 vaccine in newly diagnosed glioma. Study details: Vaccines were begun 4-6 weeks after radiotherapy alone, or with temozolomide cycles. Receipt of radiotherapy, temozolomide, or both preceded the study, and most received both.

As to this clone: Its target is unknown.

Time point: week 23, last vaccination. One vaccine dose held 300 ug of mutant IDH1 20-mer peptide and came with topical imiquimod. Those who donated had recent WHO grade 3 or 4 IDH1-mutant, ATRX-lost astrocytomas. Study-wide results and caveats: Changes in the top peripheral T cell clonotypes seemingly had no bearing on pseudoprogression.

Per the germline V gene, CDR1 is SGHDT and CDR2 is YYEEEE. Losses at the gene ends were 4 bases for V and 5 bases for J; bases not matched to a gene: 10. This CDR3 contains 17 residues. Repertoires were generated with immunoSEQ multiplex PCR, while TCRdb's copy carries only in-frame clones and drops some. The sample records roughly 10,000 clones, about nine tenths being singletons. Sample: PBMCs, taken from a glioma patient whose treatment included an IDH1 peptide vaccine. This sequence was found in a woman aged 40 to 50 with glioma. Some clones in this sample may be carry-over from other donors' samples. The chain is built from TRBV5-6 and TRBJ1-4; 11 bases are shared with TRBD1. The CDR3 sequence: CASSPGIGQGANEKLFF. As DNA, the CDR3 is TGTGCCAGCAGCCCGGGCATAGGACAGGGGGCAAATGAAAAACTGTTTTTT.